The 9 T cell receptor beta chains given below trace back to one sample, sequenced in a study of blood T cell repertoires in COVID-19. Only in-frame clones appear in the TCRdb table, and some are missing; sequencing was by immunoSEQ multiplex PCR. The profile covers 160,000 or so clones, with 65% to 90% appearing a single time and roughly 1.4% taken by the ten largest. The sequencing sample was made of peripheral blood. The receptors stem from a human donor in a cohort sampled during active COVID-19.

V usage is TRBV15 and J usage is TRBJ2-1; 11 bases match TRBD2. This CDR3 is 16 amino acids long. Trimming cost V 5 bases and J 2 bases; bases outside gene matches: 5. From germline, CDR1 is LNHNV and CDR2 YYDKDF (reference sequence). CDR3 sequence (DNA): TGTGCCACCAGCCCGCTGACTAGCGGGGCCTACAATGAGCAGTTCTTC. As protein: CATSPLTSGAYNEQFF.

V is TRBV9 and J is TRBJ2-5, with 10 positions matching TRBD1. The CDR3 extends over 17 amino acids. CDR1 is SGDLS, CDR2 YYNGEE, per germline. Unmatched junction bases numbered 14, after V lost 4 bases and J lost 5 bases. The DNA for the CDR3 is TGTGCCAGCAGCACTGGGACAGGGGAGGCTTGGGGGGAGACCCAGTACTTC. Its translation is CASSTGTGEAWGETQYF.

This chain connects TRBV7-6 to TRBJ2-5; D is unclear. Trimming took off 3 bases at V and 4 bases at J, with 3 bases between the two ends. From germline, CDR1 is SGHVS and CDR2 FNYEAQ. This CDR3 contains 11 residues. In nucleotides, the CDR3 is TGTGCCAGCAGCTTCCGAGAGACCCAGTACTTC. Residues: CASSFRETQYF.

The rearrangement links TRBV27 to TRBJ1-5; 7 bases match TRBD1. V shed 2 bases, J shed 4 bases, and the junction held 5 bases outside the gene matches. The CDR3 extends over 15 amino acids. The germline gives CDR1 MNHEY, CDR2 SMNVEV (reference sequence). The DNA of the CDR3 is TGTGCCAGCAGTTTAAGGGGGCTTGGGAATCAGCCCCAGCATTTT. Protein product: CASSLRGLGNQPQHF.

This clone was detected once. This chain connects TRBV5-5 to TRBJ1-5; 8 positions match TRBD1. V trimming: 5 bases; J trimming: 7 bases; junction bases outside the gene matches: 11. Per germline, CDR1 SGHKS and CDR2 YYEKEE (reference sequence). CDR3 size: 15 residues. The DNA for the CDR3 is TGTGCCAGCAGGCCGGGACAGGAGTCGGAGCAGCCCCAGCATTTT. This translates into CASRPGQESEQPQHF.

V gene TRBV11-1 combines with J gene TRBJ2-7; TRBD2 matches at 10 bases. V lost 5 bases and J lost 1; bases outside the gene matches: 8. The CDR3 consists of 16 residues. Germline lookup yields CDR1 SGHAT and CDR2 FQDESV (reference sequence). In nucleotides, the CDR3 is TGTGCCAGCAGCCCTTTCTCGGGACTAGCGTCCTACGAGCAGTACTTC. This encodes CASSPFSGLASYEQYF.

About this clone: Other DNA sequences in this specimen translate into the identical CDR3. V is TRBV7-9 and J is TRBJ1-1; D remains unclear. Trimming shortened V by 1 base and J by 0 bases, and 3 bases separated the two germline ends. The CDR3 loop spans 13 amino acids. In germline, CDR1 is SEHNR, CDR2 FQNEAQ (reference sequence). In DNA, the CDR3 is TGTGCCAGCAGCTTAGATATGAACACTGAAGCTTTCTTT. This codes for CASSLDMNTEAFF.

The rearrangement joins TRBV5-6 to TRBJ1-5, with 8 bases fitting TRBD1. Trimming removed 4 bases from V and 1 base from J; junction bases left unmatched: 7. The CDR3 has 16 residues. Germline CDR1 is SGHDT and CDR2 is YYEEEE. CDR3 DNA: TGTGCCAGCAGCCATGGACAGGGTAGGAGCAATCAGCCCCAGCATTTT. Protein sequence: CASSHGQGRSNQPQHF.

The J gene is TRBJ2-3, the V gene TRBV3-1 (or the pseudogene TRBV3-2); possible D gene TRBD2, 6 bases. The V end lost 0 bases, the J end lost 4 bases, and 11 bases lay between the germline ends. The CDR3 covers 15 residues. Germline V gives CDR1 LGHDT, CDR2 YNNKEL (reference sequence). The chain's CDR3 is CASSQDAGWADTQYF. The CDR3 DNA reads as TGTGCCAGCAGCCAAGATGCGGGGTGGGCAGATACGCAGTATTTT.